A single sample gave rise to the 8 T cell receptor beta chains below, sequenced in a study of human T cells and chemical hapten exposure. Unfractionated whole blood yielded the extracted total RNA. Each CDR3 protein is one row after TCRdb ran MiXCR on the 5' RACE reads. The sample carries 130,000 or so distinct CDR3 sequences, 4.1% recorded once. The receptor set was obtained from a female donor in good health.

This clonotype came up many times. The chain has TRBV6-4 and TRBJ2-3, with 9 bases fitting TRBD1. The J segment lost 6 bases and the V segment lost 8 bases, leaving 6 bases of the junction unmatched. This CDR3 has 13 residues. The germline V gene encodes CDR1 MRHNA and CDR2 SNTAGT. As DNA, the CDR3 is TGTGCCAGCGCGGACAGGGGTCGGGATACGCAGTATTTT. Its translation is CASADRGRDTQYF.

This clonotype was seen repeatedly, ten times or more. This chain links TRBV7-8 with TRBJ1-5; no definite D call. This CDR3 spans 14 amino acids. CDR1 and CDR2 from the germline V gene are SGHVS and FQNEAQ. The V end lost 2 bases, the J end lost 11 bases, and 16 bases lay between the germline ends. DNA for the CDR3: TGTGCCAGCAGCTTACGTCGAACGCCGCGAGCCCAGCATTTT. This encodes CASSLRRTPRAQHF.

This clonotype was seen at least ten times. The CDR3 sequence: CASSPGRDRETQYF. CDR3 nucleotide sequence: TGCGCCAGCAGCCCGGGAAGAGATAGAGAGACCCAGTACTTC. The chain employs TRBV5-1 and TRBJ2-5; the D gene is possibly TRBD2 (5 bases). The V end was cut by 4 bases, the J end by 4 bases, with 14 bases between. This CDR3 has 14 amino acids. Germline CDR1 is SGHRS and CDR2 is YFSETQ.

This clonotype was seen at least ten times. The gene calls are TRBV7-9 and TRBJ2-2, with D uncertain. The CDR3 runs to 16 residues. Germline V gene data show CDR1 as SEHNR and CDR2 as FQNEAQ (reference sequence). The germline V and J ends were trimmed by 1 base and 0 bases, with 9 bases remaining between them. The CDR3 loop reads CASSLVLTSNTGELFF. The DNA of the CDR3 is TGTGCCAGCAGCTTAGTCCTGACATCGAACACCGGGGAGCTGTTTTTT.

This clonotype has a count of ten or more. V is TRBV5-8 and J is TRBJ2-2, with D possibly being TRBD1 (6 bases). The germline V gene has CDR1 SGHTS and CDR2 YDEGEE. The CDR3 spans 14 residues. V was pared by 3 bases and J by 7 bases, with 13 bases between. In nucleotides, the CDR3 is TGTGCCAGCAGCTCCCGACAGGCGATCGGGGAGCTGTTTTTT. Amino acids: CASSSRQAIGELFF.

Ten or more counts support this clonotype. This sequence joins TRBV20-1 and TRBJ2-7; no definite D call. The V gene lost 6 bases and the J gene lost 7 bases, with 13 bases spanning the gap. CDR3 length equals 11 residues. Germline CDR1 and CDR2: DFQATT and SNEGSKA (reference sequence). This CDR3 is CSANNRWEQYF. The CDR3 coding sequence is TGCAGTGCCAATAACAGATGGGAGCAGTACTTC.

In its sample, this clonotype was seen many times. This chain uses TRBV27 with TRBJ2-7; D is unclear. The germline CDR1 and CDR2 sequences are MNHEY and SMNVEV (reference sequence). The CDR3 loop spans 14 amino acids. Trimming took off 6 bases at V and 1 base at J, with 13 bases between the two ends. The CDR3 spells CASRGFPGSYEQYF. DNA of the CDR3: TGTGCCAGCAGGGGATTCCCCGGATCCTACGAGCAGTACTTC.

The rearrangement links TRBV5-1 to TRBJ2-7; 8 bases match TRBD2. Germline V gives CDR1 SGHRS, CDR2 YFSETQ. The CDR3 spans 14 residues. With V trimmed by 4 bases and J by 2 bases, 5 bases remained unmatched. CDR3 nucleotides: TGCGCCAGCAGCAGGTCAGCGGGGGCCTACGAGCAGTACTTC. Protein: CASSRSAGAYEQYF. Full variable domain (missing parts from reference TRBV5-1 and TRBJ2-7): KAGVTQTPRYLIKTRGQQVTLSCSPISGHRSVSWYQQTPGQGLQFLFEYFSETQRNKGNFPGRFSGRQFSNSRSEMNVSTLELGDSALYLCASSRSAGAYEQYFGPGTRLTVT.